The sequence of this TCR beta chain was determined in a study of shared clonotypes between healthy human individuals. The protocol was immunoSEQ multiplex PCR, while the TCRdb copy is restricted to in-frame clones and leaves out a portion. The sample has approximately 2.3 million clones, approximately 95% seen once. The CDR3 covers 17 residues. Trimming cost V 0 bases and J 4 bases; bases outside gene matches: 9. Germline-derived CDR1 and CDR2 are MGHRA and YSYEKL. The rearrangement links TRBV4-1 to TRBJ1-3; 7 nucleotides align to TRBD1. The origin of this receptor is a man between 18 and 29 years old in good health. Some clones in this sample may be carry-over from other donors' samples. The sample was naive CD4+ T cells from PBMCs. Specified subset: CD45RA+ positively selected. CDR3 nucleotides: TGCGCCAGCAGCCAAGATTCCGCGACAGGGAAAGGAAACACCATATATTTT. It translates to CASSQDSATGKGNTIYF.